What follows are 31 T cell receptor beta chains derived from one specimen sequenced in a study of OX40 agonist ivuxolimab in advanced cancers. The protocol was immunoSEQ multiplex PCR, while the TCRdb copy is restricted to in-frame clones and leaves out a portion. The sample shows under 25,000 clones, 83% of them seen only once. The specimen was CD4+ or CD8+ T cells sorted from blood, collected in a trial of the OX40 agonist ivuxolimab. The receptors were gathered from an adult with an advanced solid tumor such as melanoma, head and neck, liver or kidney cancer.

The chain uses TRBV6-5 and TRBJ1-3; D gene unclear. CDR3 length: 15 residues. CDR1 is MNHEY, CDR2 SVGAGI, per germline. The ends were cut back, 1 base at V and 0 bases at J, with 7 bases in the middle. CDR3 bases: TGTGCCAGCAGTTACTTAGAGAGCTCTGGAAACACCATATATTTT. It yields the protein CASSYLESSGNTIYF.

The chain uses TRBV4-1 and TRBJ1-2, with a possible D match to TRBD1 (6 bases). CDR1 is MGHRA, CDR2 YSYEKL, per germline. V was clipped by 3 bases and J by 6 bases, with 14 bases between them. This CDR3 contains 14 residues. CDR3 amino acids: CASSHGQGLNGYTF. As DNA, the CDR3 is TGCGCCAGCAGCCACGGTCAGGGGTTGAATGGCTACACCTTC.

The chain recombines TRBV19 with TRBJ2-3; 12 positions agree with TRBD2. Germline CDR1 reads LNHDA; CDR2 reads SQIVND (reference sequence). The CDR3 covers 16 residues. The J segment lost 0 bases and the V segment lost 5 bases, leaving 3 bases of the junction unmatched. This chain's CDR3 is CASSFGLAGSTDTQYF. The CDR3 DNA reads TGTGCCAGTAGTTTCGGACTAGCGGGGAGCACAGATACGCAGTATTTT.

The chain is built from TRBV29-1 and TRBJ2-1; D gene unclear. This CDR3 has 11 residues. Per germline, CDR1 SQVTM and CDR2 ANQGSEA. V gave up 3 bases and J gave up 4 bases, with 4 bases separating them. The CDR3 protein is CSVDQYNEQFF. DNA of the CDR3: TGCAGCGTTGACCAGTACAATGAGCAGTTCTTC.

This clone was seen a few times. The V gene is TRBV5-5, the J gene TRBJ1-5; D might be TRBD1 (5 bases). This CDR3 is built from 16 residues. The V gene's germline CDR1 is SGHKS and CDR2 YYEKEE (reference sequence). Trimming took off 2 bases at V and 2 bases at J, with 14 bases between the two ends. The CDR3 is CASSFSGSHGNQPQHF. CDR3 DNA: TGTGCCAGCAGCTTTTCAGGGAGTCATGGCAATCAGCCCCAGCATTTT. Drawing the rest from reference TRBV5-5 and TRBJ1-5, the complete variable domain is DAGVTQSPTHLIKTRGQQVTLRCSPISGHKSVSWYQQVLGQGPQFIFQYYEKEERGRGNFPDRFSARQFPNYSSELNVNALLLGDSALYLCASSFSGSHGNQPQHFGDGTRLSIL.

The chain employs TRBV29-1 and TRBJ1-2; D is uncertain. Germline V gene sequence: CDR1 SQVTM, CDR2 ANQGSEA. This CDR3 has 12 amino acids. Trimming shortened V by 1 base and J by 4 bases, and 7 bases separated the two germline ends. The CDR3 DNA sequence: TGCAGCGTTGAAGGGTCGATCTATGGCTACACCTTC. This gives the protein CSVEGSIYGYTF.

The chain couples TRBV27 to TRBJ2-7; no clear D. V shed 3 bases and J shed 3 bases, with 12 bases lying between them. This CDR3 region has 14 residues. Germline loops: CDR1 MNHEY, CDR2 SMNVEV (reference sequence). The CDR3 spells CASSLRQSLYEQYF. For the CDR3, the DNA is TGTGCCAGCAGTTTGAGGCAGTCCCTCTACGAGCAGTACTTC.

The rearrangement uses TRBV5-4 and TRBJ2-7; 7 nucleotides align to TRBD2. The CDR3 consists of 15 residues. V gave up 5 bases and J gave up 0 bases; unmatched junction bases: 8. Germline CDR1 is SGHNT and CDR2 is YYREEE (reference sequence). CDR3 residues: CASSPESGASYEQYF. CDR3 DNA: TGTGCCAGCAGTCCGGAGAGCGGGGCCTCCTACGAGCAGTACTTC.

This chain connects TRBV7-9 to TRBJ1-2; no firm D call. The V end was cut by 3 bases, the J end by 0 bases, with 17 bases between. The CDR3 runs to 17 residues. CDR1 is SEHNR and CDR2 is FQNEAQ in the germline V gene (reference sequence). For the CDR3, the DNA is TGTGCCAGCAGCTTTTCACCGGTGGCAGAATCTAACTATGGCTACACCTTC. This sequence encodes CASSFSPVAESNYGYTF.

V is TRBV9 and J is TRBJ2-7, with D tentatively TRBD2 (7 bases). From germline, CDR1 is SGDLS and CDR2 YYNGEE. The CDR3 consists of 15 residues. V lost 0 bases and J lost 0, with 10 bases in between. The CDR3 bases are TGTGCCAGCAGCGTAGAGGGGGGGGCCTCCTACGAGCAGTACTTC. Translated, it gives CASSVEGGASYEQYF.

The chain has TRBV7-9 and TRBJ2-7; TRBD2 agrees at 11 bases. J was trimmed by 6 bases and V by 4 bases; bases with no gene match: 8. CDR3 size: 15 residues. Germline loops: CDR1 SEHNR, CDR2 FQNEAQ (reference sequence). The CDR3 bases are TGTGCCAGCAGCTCTTACGGGACTAGCGGATCCGAGCAGTACTTC. It codes for CASSSYGTSGSEQYF.

The V and J genes are TRBV21-1 and TRBJ1-5; the table's D gene call, TRBD1, was not cross checked with the DNA. TRBV21-1 is a documented pseudogene. The CDR3 extends over 18 amino acids. In DNA form, the CDR3 reads TGTGCCAGCAGCAAAGCGCCGCTGGGAACAGGGGCAAATCAGCCCCAGCATTTT. Translating it yields CASSKAPLGTGANQPQHF.

V usage is TRBV27 and J usage is TRBJ2-7; TRBD2 aligns across 7 bases. This CDR3 has 13 amino acids. The J segment lost 6 bases and the V segment lost 3 bases, leaving 5 bases of the junction unmatched. CDR1 is MNHEY, CDR2 SMNVEV, per germline (reference sequence). CDR3 bases: TGTGCCAGCAGTTTGGGAGGGAATAGCGAGCAGTACTTC. Its protein product is CASSLGGNSEQYF.

The chain recombines TRBV9 with TRBJ2-2; no firm D call. The CDR3 has 16 amino acids. The V end lost 0 bases, the J end lost 0 bases, and 9 bases lay between the germline ends. Germline V CDR1 and CDR2: SGDLS, YYNGEE. The CDR3 bases are TGTGCCAGCAGCGTAGAAAGGCTAGCGAACACCGGGGAGCTGTTTTTT. Translating gives CASSVERLANTGELFF.

The genes are TRBV28 and TRBJ2-7, with 12 positions matching TRBD2. The V and J ends lost 5 bases and 2 bases, in that order; junction bases with no gene match: 19. CDR1 MDHEN and CDR2 SYDVKM come from the germline V gene. The CDR3 is made up of 20 amino acids. The CDR3 protein is CASSTRDLVRTSGTTYEQYF. CDR3 nucleotide sequence: TGTGCCAGCAGTACTCGGGACCTAGTAAGGACTAGCGGGACGACCTACGAGCAGTACTTC. Drawing the rest from reference TRBV28 and TRBJ2-7, the complete variable domain is DVKVTQSSRYLVKRTGEKVFLECVQDMDHENMFWYRQDPGLGLRLIYFSYDVKMKEKGDIPEGYSVSREKKERFSLILESASTNQTSMYLCASSTRDLVRTSGTTYEQYFGPGTRLTVT.

The rearrangement links TRBV2 to TRBJ1-2, with 7 bases fitting TRBD1. Germline V gives CDR1 SNHLY, CDR2 FYNNEI. The trim removed 6 bases at V and 4 bases at J, leaving 11 bases unmatched. The CDR3 runs to 15 residues. CDR3 in DNA: TGTGCCAGCAGGGACAGAACAGGGGCCTCCTATGGCTACACCTTC. Its translation: CASRDRTGASYGYTF.

V gene TRBV28 combines with J gene TRBJ2-3; no firm D call. The V and J ends lost 3 bases and 5 bases respectively, with 9 bases between them. The CDR3 covers 13 residues. Germline CDR1 MDHEN, CDR2 SYDVKM. CDR3 coding DNA: TGTGCCAGCAGTTTCACCCTTGGAGATACGCAGTATTTT. Protein sequence: CASSFTLGDTQYF.

The chain recombines TRBV7-9 with TRBJ2-7, with a possible D match to TRBD1 (6 bases). CDR3 length: 14 residues. Germline V gene lookup returns CDR1 SEHNR and CDR2 FQNEAQ (reference sequence). V shed 0 bases and J shed 6 bases, with 12 bases lying between them. The CDR3 bases are TGTGCCAGCAGCTTAGCTAGACAAGGGGGCGAGCAGTACTTC. It translates to CASSLARQGGEQYF.

The chain is built from TRBV6-5 and TRBJ1-1; perhaps TRBD1 as D (5 bases). V was cut by 2 bases and J by 8 bases, with 21 bases left in between. The CDR3 runs 16 residues. The germline gives CDR1 MNHEY, CDR2 SVGAGI. The CDR3 reads CASSYNGRGLKVEAFF. The CDR3, as DNA: TGTGCCAGCAGTTACAATGGGAGGGGATTGAAGGTCGAAGCTTTCTTT.

This rearrangement joins TRBV4-2 to TRBJ2-1; D is ambiguous. Looked up from germline, CDR1 is LGHNA and CDR2 is YNFKEQ. The ends were cut back, 1 base at V and 0 bases at J, with 7 bases in the middle. The CDR3 sequence is 15 residues long. The CDR3 spells CASSQARGSYNEQFF. The CDR3, as DNA: TGTGCCAGCAGCCAAGCCCGAGGCTCCTACAATGAGCAGTTCTTC.

This clone was seen more than once but under ten times. The chain's CDR3 is CASSSLASSYNEQFF. The CDR3, as DNA: TGTGCCAGCAGCTCACTAGCGTCCTCCTACAATGAGCAGTTCTTC. The chain has TRBV7-8 and TRBJ2-1; TRBD2 agrees at 7 bases. The CDR3 has 15 residues. V dropped 4 bases and J dropped 0; count of bases not matched to a gene: 3. Germline V gene data show CDR1 as SGHVS and CDR2 as FQNEAQ.

The chain links TRBV7-9 to TRBJ2-1; D is possibly TRBD1 or TRBD2 (5 bases each). The CDR3 totals 14 residues. The V gene's germline CDR1 is SEHNR and CDR2 FQNEAQ (reference sequence). With 4 bases removed from V and 8 bases from J, the gap between germline ends came to 15 bases. CDR3 sequence: CASSWVSLGDEQFF. The CDR3 DNA reads as TGTGCCAGCAGCTGGGTTAGCTTGGGGGATGAGCAGTTCTTC.

The chain combines TRBV9 with TRBJ2-3; tentatively, D is TRBD1 or TRBD2 (7 bases each). Germline lookup yields CDR1 SGDLS and CDR2 YYNGEE. V was pared by 3 bases and J by 2 bases, with 16 bases between. CDR3 length equals 16 residues. CDR3 sequence reads: CASSAGGAGLTDTQYF. CDR3 in DNA: TGTGCCAGCAGCGCAGGGGGAGCGGGGCTCACAGATACGCAGTATTTT.

J is TRBJ1-2 and V is TRBV15, with 10 bases identical to TRBD1. The CDR3 is 16 residues long. Trimming cost V 2 bases and J 4 bases; bases outside gene matches: 7. Germline CDR1 LNHNV, CDR2 YYDKDF (reference sequence). CDR3 protein: CATSRTTGGAGYGYTF. For the CDR3, the DNA is TGTGCCACCAGCAGAACGACAGGGGGCGCCGGCTATGGCTACACCTTC.

The chain has TRBV7-9 and TRBJ2-7, with D unresolved. V gave up 5 bases and J gave up 0 bases, with 11 bases separating them. This CDR3 has 14 amino acids. Germline CDR1 reads SEHNR; CDR2 reads FQNEAQ (reference sequence). CDR3 sequence (DNA): TGTGCCAGCAGCCCGGTGGAGAGCTCCTACGAGCAGTACTTC. Its translation is CASSPVESSYEQYF. The full variable domain, rest sourced from reference TRBV7-9 and TRBJ2-7, is DTGVSQNPRHKITKRGQNVTFRCDPISEHNRLYWYRQTLGQGPEFLTYFQNEAQLEKSRLLSDRFSAERPKGSFSTLEIQRTEQGDSAMYLCASSPVESSYEQYFGPGTRLTVT.

J is TRBJ2-3 and V is TRBV18; D call uncertain. Germline V lookup: CDR1 KGHSH, CDR2 LQKENI. The V end was cut by 3 bases, the J end by 2 bases, with 6 bases between. The CDR3 extends over 13 amino acids. In DNA, the CDR3 is TGTGCCAGCTCACCCCTTGCCACAGATACGCAGTATTTT. Residues: CASSPLATDTQYF.

J is TRBJ2-3 and V is TRBV28, with 11 bases lining up with TRBD2. After removal of 4 bases from V and 2 bases from J, the junction contained 8 bases not matched to a gene. CDR3 length equals 17 residues. CDR1 MDHEN and CDR2 SYDVKM come from the germline V gene. CDR3 bases: TGTGCCAGCAGTTACCCCGCTAGCGGGAGGACCACAGATACGCAGTATTTT. Amino acid sequence: CASSYPASGRTTDTQYF.

The chain couples TRBV27 to TRBJ1-5, with D perhaps matching TRBD1 (5 bases). V lost 3 bases to trimming and J lost 4 bases, with 7 bases between them. CDR1 is MNHEY, CDR2 SMNVEV, per germline (reference sequence). The CDR3 totals 13 residues. DNA for the CDR3: TGTGCCAGCAGTTTTGGGGGTAATCAGCCCCAGCATTTT. Its translation: CASSFGGNQPQHF.

This rearrangement joins TRBV5-5 to TRBJ1-1; D gene unclear. Trimming stripped 0 bases from V and 3 bases from J, with 6 bases between. The CDR3 is 13 amino acids. In germline, CDR1 is SGHKS, CDR2 YYEKEE (reference sequence). The CDR3 nucleotides are TGTGCCAGCAGCTTGGACCTCCACACTGAAGCTTTCTTT. This sequence encodes CASSLDLHTEAFF.

This chain connects TRBV7-2 to TRBJ2-3; 8 bases match TRBD1. Trimming removed 2 bases from V and 2 bases from J; junction bases left unmatched: 6. The CDR3 is 16 amino acids. From germline, CDR1 is SGHTA and CDR2 FQGNSA. The CDR3, as DNA: TGTGCCAGCAGCTTATTTGGGACAGGAAACACAGATACGCAGTATTTT. Translated: CASSLFGTGNTDTQYF.

As regards this clone: Different DNA sequences within this sample yield the same CDR3. The chain links TRBV10-2 to TRBJ2-7, with a weak D call TRBD2 (5 bases). Germline values: CDR1 WSHSY, CDR2 SAAADI. V lost 2 bases to trimming and J lost 0 bases, with 11 bases between them. The length of the CDR3 is 15 residues. CDR3 amino acids: CASSEDGGGSYEQYF. The CDR3 DNA is TGCGCCAGCAGTGAGGACGGCGGAGGCTCCTACGAGCAGTACTTC.